This TCR beta chain was identified during a study of blood T cell repertoires in COVID-19. On the study more broadly: Italy, Spain and the United States were the sources of the convalescent and acute COVID-19 samples. PBMCs, B-cell-depleted T cells, or T cells were the source of the cDNA or gDNA that made up the material.

The CDR3 spans 16 residues. V lost 2 bases, J lost 6 bases, and 11 bases stayed unmatched. Germline V gene lookup returns CDR1 SGHRS and CDR2 YFSETQ. As handled by the study authors: Nucleated cell number was recorded as an estimate derived from reference gene primer amplification. TCRdb's copy holds only in-frame clones and misses some; the assay was immunoSEQ multiplex PCR. Clone size and V and J calls were adopted from that table, with D and trimming inferred from the DNA. The table lists under 200,000 clones, 65% to 80% of them singletons. The sample comprised peripheral blood. The sequence was obtained from a man aged 60-69 years with acute or convalescent COVID-19. V usage is TRBV5-1 and J usage is TRBJ1-2; the match to TRBD1 covers 9 bases. The CDR3 reads CASSLQGQGVGDGYTF. Written as DNA, the CDR3 is TGCGCCAGCAGCTTACAGGGACAGGGAGTAGGAGATGGCTACACCTTC. Full variable domain (outside the CDR3, taken from reference TRBV5-1 and TRBJ1-2): KAGVTQTPRYLIKTRGQQVTLSCSPISGHRSVSWYQQTPGQGLQFLFEYFSETQRNKGNFPGRFSGRQFSNSRSEMNVSTLELGDSALYLCASSLQGQGVGDGYTFGSGTRLTVV.